This TCR beta chain was sequenced for a study of T cells in severe cutaneous drug reactions (dated by TCRdb to between 2019 and 2020). A note on the overall study: Between the early 2010s and the late 2010s, patients were recruited from Taiwan, Thailand and a European registry network. The Naranjo algorithm and the ALDEN drug causality algorithm were used to identify the culprit drug. Libraries were prepared using iRepertoire multiplex PCR, and a comparison was cited by the authors in which similar capture of abundant clonotypes was shown across iRepertoire and 5' RACE methods with or without UMI. Only patients with a probable or definite SJS/TEN or DRESS diagnosis by RegiSCAR criteria were enrolled. Biological samples, such as blister fluids/cells and PBMC, were collected from patients during the acute or recovery stage. Bulk TCR sequencing was combined with single-cell sequencing, quantitative PCR validation, functional assays and transgenic mouse experiments.

CDR1 and CDR2, looked up from the germline V gene, are LGHNA and YSLEER. The CDR3, from cysteine to phenylalanine, totals 15 residues. The DNA sequence is not available. To note about this clonotype: Its binding antigen is unknown.

Overall study outcomes, separate from this receptor: Although undetectable or scarce in tolerant-control and healthy-donor PBMC, a public TCRbeta CDR3 was found in all seven CBZ-SJS/TEN blister samples, at a mean of 13.57%. CBZ-SJS/TEN patients showed strongly increased TRBV12-4 usage, with an average of about 32% in blister cells and around 4.6% in PBMC. According to the authors, further study is still needed to determine whether the public TCR generalizes to SJS/TEN caused by other drugs.

Sequenced donors were patients with carbamazepine-induced Stevens-Johnson syndrome or toxic epidermal necrolysis (CBZ-SJS/TEN). The peripheral blood repertoires were obtained from CBZ-SJS/TEN patients of Han Chinese origin (about 5) and European origin (roughly 6). To search for drug-specific clonotypes, the T cell receptor repertoires of patients with drug-induced severe cutaneous adverse reactions were profiled by next-generation sequencing. The RNA source was either peripheral blood mononuclear cells or blister cells from skin lesions. For both bulk and single-cell sequencing, libraries were prepared with the iRepertoire multiplex PCR system and TCR subtype-specific primers. Multiplex PCR with primers targeting V, D and J gene regions was used to generate bulk TCR beta libraries. Approximately 90-550 ng of RNA per sample was used as input for bulk TCR library preparation. Bulk TCR beta amplicons were sequenced on an Illumina MiSeq. The authors' analysis ran thus. Sample misassignments and low-quality sequencing reads were filtered out during quality control steps. CDR3 was defined as the amino acids between the V-gene Y[YFLI]C motif and the J-segment [FW]GXGT motif. The IMGT database served as the reference for assigning TRBV and TRBJ genes and CDR3 clonotypes. TRBV expression in each sample was normalized to the mean of the same gene in PBMC from just under 45 healthy donors. Once TCRdb had reprocessed the reads, it stored one entry per CDR3 protein sequence and supplied no DNA. The V and J calls follow TCRdb's processing rather than the paper's. The sample's table covers 20,000 to 25,000 distinct CDR3 sequences. The ten most abundant clones make up under 8.5% of the sample.

The source is a human donor with toxic epidermal necrolysis, a severe cutaneous drug reaction. The chain is encoded by TRBV4-3 joined to TRBJ1-1. Material for sequencing was PBMCs. The CDR3 region has the sequence CASSHAVAGTTEAFF.